A single sample gave rise to the 8 T cell receptor beta chains below, sequenced in a study of T cells in Graves' hyperthyroidism and ophthalmopathy. TCR beta CDR3 region amplification was performed from RNA transcripts. The primer set for the first-round RT-PCR of the TCR CDR3 was HTBI. From the multiplex PCR reads, TCRdb called clonotypes with MiXCR, one entry per CDR3 protein. The sample includes approximately 420,000 distinct CDR3 sequences, roughly an eighth of them seen just once. Sequencing was performed on blood. All receptors come from a woman aged 18-35 years with Graves' hyperthyroidism.

This clonotype has a count of ten or more. The rearrangement links TRBV2 to TRBJ2-7; no clear D. V gave up 7 bases and J gave up 1 base, with 11 bases separating them. The CDR3 is 13 residues long. Germline V gives CDR1 SNHLY, CDR2 FYNNEI. For the CDR3, the DNA is TGTGCCAGCATCGCTCCTGTATCCTACGAGCAGTACTTC. Its translation: CASIAPVSYEQYF.

The chain is built from TRBV5-4 and TRBJ2-1; a possible D gene is TRBD2 (6 bases). This CDR3 contains 18 residues. V was trimmed by 3 bases and J by 4 bases, leaving 23 bases between them. The germline gives CDR1 SGHNT, CDR2 YYREEE (reference sequence). CDR3 residues: CASSSLAVGPRGYNEQFF. The CDR3 DNA reads TGTGCCAGCAGCTCGTTAGCGGTAGGGCCAAGGGGTTACAATGAGCAGTTCTTC.

There are many counts of this clonotype. The chain uses TRBV4-2 and TRBJ2-7, with 9 bases matching TRBD2. V gave up 0 bases and J gave up 2 bases; unmatched junction bases: 5. This CDR3 contains 16 residues. CDR1 LGHNA and CDR2 YNFKEQ come from the germline V gene. CDR3 bases: TGTGCCAGCAGCCAAGACTCTAGCGGGAACGCCTACGAGCAGTACTTC. Encoded protein: CASSQDSSGNAYEQYF.

This clonotype turned up a few times. The V call is TRBV30, the J call TRBJ2-7, with 8 bases identical to TRBD1. Germline CDR1 and CDR2: GTSNPN and SVGIG (reference sequence). The junction had 13 bases not matched to a gene; V was cut back by 7 bases and J by 5 bases. CDR3 length equals 14 residues. CDR3 DNA: TGTGCCTCCGAACCTACCGGGACAGGCGACGAGCAGTACTTC. Encoded protein: CASEPTGTGDEQYF.

The gene calls are TRBV27 and TRBJ2-7; 8 bases are shared with TRBD1. Germline loops: CDR1 MNHEY, CDR2 SMNVEV (reference sequence). The trim removed 6 bases at V and 2 bases at J, leaving 9 bases unmatched. This CDR3 comprises 15 residues. The CDR3 protein is CASSFSVDRAYEQYF. CDR3 sequence (DNA): TGTGCCAGCAGCTTTTCCGTGGACAGGGCCTACGAGCAGTACTTC.

The CDR3 loop is CASSLEGGGNTIYF. CDR3 DNA sequence: TGTGCCAGCAGCTTAGAAGGGGGGGGAAACACCATATATTTT. The rearrangement uses TRBV7-8 and TRBJ1-3; a weak D match, TRBD1 (6 bases). V was clipped by 1 base and J by 4 bases, with 8 bases between them. This CDR3 has 14 amino acids. CDR1 and CDR2 from the germline V gene are SGHVS and FQNEAQ.

This clonotype has only a few counts. This chain connects TRBV20-1 to TRBJ1-6; D ambiguous. Germline CDR1 reads DFQATT; CDR2 reads SNEGSKA (reference sequence). Trimming left V 4 bases short and J 0 bases short, with 19 bases between. The CDR3 covers 18 residues. The DNA for the CDR3 is TGCAGTGCTACATCGGCCTCTTTGGGGAACTCCTATAATTCACCCCTCCACTTT. This gives the protein CSATSASLGNSYNSPLHF.

This clonotype occurred many times. The V and J genes are TRBV28 and TRBJ2-5, with no clear D. This CDR3 has 16 amino acids. Trimming removed 3 bases at V and 1 base at J, with 15 bases between. The germline V gene encodes CDR1 MDHEN and CDR2 SYDVKM. The CDR3 protein is CASSFVDLGPQETQYF. The CDR3 DNA reads TGTGCCAGCAGTTTCGTGGATCTAGGGCCCCAAGAGACCCAGTACTTC.